The 5 T cell receptor beta chains given below trace back to one sample, sequenced in a study of blood T cells in healthy people across ages. The authors ran a second PCR of about 6 to 11 cycles using a sample-barcoded 5' primer and a J-beta primer mix. TCRdb fed the 5' RACE reads into MiXCR, producing one record per CDR3 protein. The repertoire holds about 1.5 million distinct CDR3 sequences, with around 39% as singletons. Material: blood. These receptors came from a woman aged 18-30 years in good health.

With respect to this clonotype: Germline is not matched at one junction end, which may reflect a read error. V usage is TRBV4-2 and J usage is TRBJ2-3; 10 bases line up with TRBD2. The CDR3 sequence is 17 residues long. Germline V gene data show CDR1 as LGHNA and CDR2 as YNFKEQ. CDR3 amino acids: CVSSQGILAGSTDTQYF. CDR3 sequence (DNA): TGTGTCAGCAGCCAGGGGATACTAGCGGGAAGCACAGATACGCAGTATTTT.

In its sample, this clonotype was seen a few times. The rearrangement joins TRBV6-2 or TRBV6-3 to TRBJ1-1, with D perhaps TRBD1 (6 bases). Germline V CDR1 and CDR2: MNHEY, SVGEGT. The V gene lost 9 bases and the J gene lost 5 bases, with 10 bases spanning the gap. The CDR3 extends over 11 amino acids. The CDR3 DNA is TGTGCCAGTGTACAGGGTACTGAAGCTTTCTTT. Residues: CASVQGTEAFF.

V is TRBV5-1 and J is TRBJ2-1, with TRBD2 identical over 9 bases. Germline values: CDR1 SGHRS, CDR2 YFSETQ. The CDR3 length is 16 residues. V was clipped by 3 bases and J by 6 bases; unmatched bases: 10. CDR3 sequence (DNA): TGCGCCAGCAGCTCCAGGGGTAGCGGGAGTTTCAATGAGCAGTTCTTC. Translated, it gives CASSSRGSGSFNEQFF.

V is TRBV24-1 and J is TRBJ2-1; D perhaps matches TRBD2 (5 bases). Trimming pared 5 bases from V and 0 bases from J, leaving 7 bases between. The CDR3 contains 14 residues. Germline V gene data show CDR1 as KGHDR and CDR2 as SFDVKD. The CDR3 here is CATSVGDSYNEQFF. CDR3 sequence (DNA): TGTGCCACCAGTGTCGGGGACTCCTACAATGAGCAGTTCTTC.

This clonotype was seen more than once but under ten times. This chain links TRBV20-1 with TRBJ1-1; D remains ambiguous. The CDR3 has 15 amino acids. V lost 1 base, J lost 1 base, and 13 bases lay in between. Germline CDR1 and CDR2: DFQATT and SNEGSKA (reference sequence). CDR3 sequence (DNA): TGCAGTGCTAGAGTAGGGTCATTAGAGAACACTGAAGCTTTCTTT. Residues: CSARVGSLENTEAFF.